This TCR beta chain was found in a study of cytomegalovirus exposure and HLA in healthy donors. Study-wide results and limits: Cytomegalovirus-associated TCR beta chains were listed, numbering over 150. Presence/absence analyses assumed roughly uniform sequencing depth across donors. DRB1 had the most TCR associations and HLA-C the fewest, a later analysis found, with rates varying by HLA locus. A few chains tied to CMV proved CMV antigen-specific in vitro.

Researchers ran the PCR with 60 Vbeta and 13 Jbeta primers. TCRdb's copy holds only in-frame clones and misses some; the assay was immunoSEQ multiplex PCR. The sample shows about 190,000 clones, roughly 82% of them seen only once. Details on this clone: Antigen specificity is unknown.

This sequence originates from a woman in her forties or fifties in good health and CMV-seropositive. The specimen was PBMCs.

The CDR3 bases are TGTGCCAGCAACCTTCGGGCAGGGGTGTTTTTT. This codes for CASNLRAGVFF. This rearrangement joins TRBV25-1 to TRBJ1-4; D is possibly TRBD1 (6 bases). The germline V gene encodes CDR1 MGHDK and CDR2 SYGVNS. The CDR3 sequence is 11 residues long. The V end lost 7 bases, the J end lost 15 bases, and 15 bases lay between the germline ends. Full variable domain (outside the CDR3, taken from reference TRBV25-1 and TRBJ1-4): EADIYQTPRYLVIGTGKKITLECSQTMGHDKMYWYQQDPGMELHLIHYSYGVNSTEKGDLSSESTVSRIRTEHFPLTLESARPSHTSQYLCASNLRAGVFFGSGTQLSVL.